This T cell receptor beta chain comes out of a study of cytomegalovirus exposure and HLA in healthy donors (dated by TCRdb to about 2017). With respect to the entire study: According to a later analysis, one platform produced both the roughly 130 validation repertoires and the roughly 650 repertoires of the first cohort. The study aimed to test whether cataloging public T cell receptors could reveal signatures of past pathogen exposure. Along with the roughly 700-subject first cohort, a separate validation cohort of over 90 different subjects was used. High-throughput TCR immunosequencing, statistical association of individual TCRs with disease status, and machine learning were combined to predict cytomegalovirus infection status. Here is what the overall study found, with its caveats: In vitro tests confirmed that a few of the cytomegalovirus-associated TCR beta chains recognize cytomegalovirus antigens. The study gave a list of roughly 150 TCR beta chains associated with cytomegalovirus. A later analysis lacked HLA typing for the validation cohort, so it scored co-occurrence in that cohort across all 130 or so repertoires. Most TCR sequences were observed very rarely across donors, whereas some public TCRs were present in many individuals. It was suggested by the authors that the approach could potentially be generalized to other disease states and immunological phenotypes. Subsequent analysis determined that TCRs grouped into clusters in the first cohort also showed a tendency toward co-occurrence across the 120 validation repertoires, and approximately 94% of cluster scores exceeded 0. Cytomegalovirus status was reported to be diagnosed by the classifier with high specificity and sensitivity in both the original and validation cohorts.

On this clone: Its antigen is unknown. No base quality information exists; no much larger clone differs at one position.

The library came from the immunoSEQ multiplex PCR assay. The paper's processing steps were these. To diagnose cytomegalovirus status from the catalog of TCR beta chain sequences, a statistical classification framework was built. TCRdb re-hosts the immuneACCESS table, in-frame sequences only. Its copies lack some clones; in the studies checked, an unresolved V gene accounts for under half of them, and the cause for the rest is not known. That table furnishes V, J and clone size, whereas the DNA furnished D and trimming. This sample lists fewer than 250,000 clones; around nine tenths were detected once. The ten largest account for around 2.6% of the sample. The donors belonged to the validation cohort of under 150 subjects, which was separate from the roughly 670-subject first cohort. V ends up 3 bases short and J 3 bases short, with an unmatched junction base count of 12. The CDR3 sequence holds 17 residues, the cysteine and phenylalanine included. Just the 51-base CDR3 DNA is kept, in frame starting at base 1. From a lookup of the germline V gene, CDR1 and CDR2 are SGHNT and YENEEA.

The V gene is TRBV11-3 and the J gene is TRBJ2-7, with TRBD2 identical over 9 junction bases. This sequence was found in a man between 18 and 35 years old in good health and CMV-seronegative. Sequencing was performed on PBMCs. The CDR3 in this case is CASSFPQRTSAFYEQYF. The nucleotide sequence is TGTGCCAGCAGCTTCCCGCAGCGGACTAGCGCTTTCTACGAGCAGTACTTC.